This note documents a single T cell receptor beta chain sequence. Its specificity is not known. The CDR3 sequence is 15 residues long. The V and J ends lost 8 bases and 3 bases respectively, with 19 bases between them. The data were obtained in a study of identical twins. Study results and caveats: There is a chance that invariant MAIT and iNKT cells partially muddied zero-insertion analyses. For cord blood, abundant beta clonotypes had fewer insertions, unlike memory repertoires, which showed none.

Template switching created a universal primer site, and the cDNA included unique molecular identifiers. TCRdb passed the 5' RACE reads through MiXCR, listing each CDR3 protein once. The sample includes under 500,000 distinct CDR3 sequences, about 13% of them seen just once. Another study also made use of these data, one on yellow fever vaccine responses in identical twins.

The sequenced sample consisted of CD4+ T cells sorted from blood. This chain uses TRBV12-3 or TRBV12-4 with TRBJ1-1; a possible D gene is TRBD1 (6 bases). This TCR came from a young woman in good health. This chain's CDR3 is CASRLRDTMDTEAFF. CDR3 sequence (DNA): TGTGCCAGCCGACTTCGGGACACTATGGACACTGAAGCTTTCTTT.